This T cell receptor (beta chain) was captured by sequencing in a study of blood T cell repertoires in COVID-19. Under the authors' procedure: Using reference gene primer amplification, nucleated cell counts were estimated. The table came from immunoSEQ multiplex PCR; TCRdb's copy has only in-frame clones and leaves some out. V and J calls and clone size follow that table, whereas D and trimming were derived from the DNA. Among 300,000 to 450,000 clones listed, around 91% were seen once. Per the germline V gene, CDR1 is SGHTA and CDR2 is FQGTGA. The CDR3 is 17 amino acids. The J segment lost 3 bases and the V segment lost 5 bases, leaving 15 bases of the junction unmatched. This study enrolled people aged roughly 18 to 100 from roughly 22 US geographic areas. Cohort assignment relied on participant-reported clinical history. The recovered donors of Cohort 3 showed two negative PCRs, clearance, or symptom resolution.

The genes are TRBV7-3 and TRBJ2-7, with 8 bases lining up with TRBD2. The clonotype was recovered from a man aged 18 to 30 who had recovered from COVID-19. The sample taken for sequencing was PBMCs or T cells enriched from blood (not recorded which). The CDR3 spells CASSPMNRERGRYEQYF. In DNA form, the CDR3 reads TGTGCCAGCAGCCCAATGAACAGGGAGCGGGGGCGCTACGAGCAGTACTTC.